This T cell receptor (beta chain) appears in the sequencing data of a study of Ad26.COV2.S vaccination and SARS-CoV-2 variants. Study as a whole: Trial arm assignment for the donor was COV1001 Ad26.COV2.S. Donor got 5x10^10 or 1x10^11 viral particles of Ad26.COV2.S.

Germline CDR1 is SGHRS and CDR2 is YFSETQ. Losses at the gene ends were 0 bases for V and 4 bases for J; bases not matched to a gene: 6. This CDR3 is 15 amino acids long. Sample treatment: some 20 received Ad26.COV2.S at low or high dose, single or two shots; roughly 5 received placebo; per-sample allocation not given. Sampling was performed 63 days after the first vaccine or placebo injection. Generated by immunoSEQ multiplex PCR, the TCRdb table keeps only in-frame clones and is missing some. Found here are 510,000 or so clones, around 88% of them singletons; the top ten hold about 13%. Study-level results: Ad26.COV2.S recipients had broader spike-specific TCRs (P = 0.0014).

As for this clone: Its cognate antigen is unknown.

The clonotype comes from a person between 18 and 65 years old who received the Ad26.COV2.S COVID-19 vaccine or a placebo. The chain combines TRBV5-1 with TRBJ2-7, with 8 nucleotides matching TRBD1. This material consisted of peripheral blood, taken in a trial of Ad26.COV2.S vaccine versus placebo. CDR3 sequence: CASSLVAGGLYEQYF. In DNA form, the CDR3 reads TGCGCCAGCAGCTTGGTGGCAGGGGGCCTATACGAGCAGTACTTC.